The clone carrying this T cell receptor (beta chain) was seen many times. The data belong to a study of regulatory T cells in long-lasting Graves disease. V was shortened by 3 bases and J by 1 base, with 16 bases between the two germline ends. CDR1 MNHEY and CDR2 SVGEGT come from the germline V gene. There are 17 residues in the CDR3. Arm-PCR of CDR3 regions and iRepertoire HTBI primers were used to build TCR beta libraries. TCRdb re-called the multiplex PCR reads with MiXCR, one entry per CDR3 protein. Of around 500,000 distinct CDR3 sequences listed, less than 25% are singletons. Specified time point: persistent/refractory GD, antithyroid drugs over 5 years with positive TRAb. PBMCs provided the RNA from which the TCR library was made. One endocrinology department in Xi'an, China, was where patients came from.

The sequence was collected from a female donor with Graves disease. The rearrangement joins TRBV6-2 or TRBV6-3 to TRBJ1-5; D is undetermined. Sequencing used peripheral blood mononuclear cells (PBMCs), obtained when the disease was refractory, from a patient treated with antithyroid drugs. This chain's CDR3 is CASSYEVEDGSNQPQHF. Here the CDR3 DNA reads TGTGCCAGCAGTTATGAGGTCGAGGATGGGAGCAATCAGCCCCAGCATTTT.